The 19 T cell receptor beta chains below were found in one sample sequenced in a study of T cell changes during pregnancy in multiple sclerosis. Generated by immunoSEQ multiplex PCR, the TCRdb table keeps only in-frame clones and is missing some. The table records roughly 60,000 clones, less than 95% of them present only once. The sample in question was peripheral blood, obtained in the second trimester of pregnancy. Receptor source: a female donor in good health, enrolled as a control in a pregnancy study.

The rearrangement links TRBV6-5 to TRBJ1-4, with unresolved D. CDR3 length: 13 amino acids. Trimming pared 2 bases from V and 6 bases from J, leaving 7 bases between. Germline loops: CDR1 MNHEY, CDR2 SVGAGI. CDR3 coding DNA: TGTGCCAGCAGTTACGCCTCGGATGAAAAACTGTTTTTT. Its translation is CASSYASDEKLFF.

V is TRBV6-1 and J is TRBJ2-5; D might be TRBD1 (6 bases). The CDR3 length is 15 residues. V gave up 2 bases and J gave up 5 bases, with 15 bases separating them. Germline CDR1 is MNHNS and CDR2 is SASEGT. CDR3 coding DNA: TGTGCCAGCAGTGAAACACCAGGGGTTTTGGAGACCCAGTACTTC. Translated: CASSETPGVLETQYF.

In nucleotides, the CDR3 is TGTGCCACCAGCAGTCCTAGCGGGGGCACAGATACGCAGTATTTT. This codes for CATSSPSGGTDTQYF. V and J are TRBV15 and TRBJ2-3, with TRBD2 identical over 9 bases. V lost 3 bases, J lost 1 base, and 2 bases stayed unmatched. The CDR3 covers 15 residues. The germline V gene encodes CDR1 LNHNV and CDR2 YYDKDF (reference sequence).

The chain recombines TRBV2 with TRBJ1-5, with TRBD1 identical over 8 bases. The CDR3 spans 14 residues. Germline lookup yields CDR1 SNHLY and CDR2 FYNNEI. The V segment lost 4 bases and the J segment 9 bases; nucleotides outside the gene matches: 8. This CDR3 is CASSVGQGAWPQHF. The CDR3 coding sequence is TGTGCCAGCAGTGTAGGGCAGGGGGCATGGCCCCAGCATTTT.

CDR3 in DNA: TGTGCCAGTAGTATTGAGGGTTTCTATGGCTACACCTTC. Protein product: CASSIEGFYGYTF. The rearrangement uses TRBV19 and TRBJ1-2; no definite D call. V gave up 3 bases and J gave up 4 bases, with 9 bases separating them. The CDR3 runs to 13 residues. Germline V gene lookup returns CDR1 LNHDA and CDR2 SQIVND (reference sequence).

The V and J genes are TRBV16 and TRBJ1-2; no firm D call. From germline, CDR1 is KGHSY and CDR2 FQNENV. The ends were cut back, 3 bases at V and 2 bases at J, with 10 bases in the middle. This CDR3 comprises 14 residues. DNA for the CDR3: TGTGCCAGCAGCCAGCCTGACTGGAACTATGGCTACACCTTC. This encodes CASSQPDWNYGYTF.

CDR3 residues: CASSRTGLNEKLFF. In DNA form, the CDR3 reads TGTGCCAGCAGCCGGACAGGGTTAAATGAAAAACTGTTTTTT. J is TRBJ1-4 and V is TRBV5-6; 8 nucleotides agree with TRBD1. CDR3 length: 14 amino acids. With 4 bases clipped from V and 5 bases from J, the junction kept 4 bases outside the gene matches. Germline CDR1 reads SGHDT; CDR2 reads YYEEEE.

The rearrangement joins TRBV29-1 to TRBJ1-3; D possibly corresponds to TRBD1 (5 bases). V was cut by 7 bases and J by 0 bases, with 19 bases left in between. This CDR3 comprises 16 residues. Looked up from germline, CDR1 is SQVTM and CDR2 is ANQGSEA. CDR3 protein: CSAGEIRASSGNTIYF. The CDR3 nucleotides are TGCAGCGCCGGAGAAATCAGGGCTTCCTCTGGAAACACCATATATTTT.

The chain uses TRBV18 and TRBJ1-5; 7 nucleotides align to TRBD1. The CDR3 contains 15 residues. Germline V gene lookup returns CDR1 KGHSH and CDR2 LQKENI. V gave up 1 base and J gave up 8 bases; unmatched junction bases: 8. Here the CDR3 DNA reads TGTGCCAGCTCACCACGAGAGGGGGCGGTGGAGCCCCAGCATTTT. Translation: CASSPREGAVEPQHF.

This chain uses TRBV7-2 with TRBJ2-7; TRBD2 matches 10 bases. Germline assignment: CDR1 SGHTA and CDR2 FQGNSA. The CDR3 loop spans 17 amino acids. Trimming took 3 bases from V and 3 from J; bases not matched to a gene: 11. The CDR3 DNA follows: TGTGCCAGCAGCTTTGGAGGTAGCGGGAGGCAGGTCTACGAGCAGTACTTC. The encoded protein is CASSFGGSGRQVYEQYF.

The chain combines TRBV6-5 with TRBJ2-7; TRBD2 is a possible D gene (5 bases). Trimming left V 3 bases short and J 4 bases short, with 10 bases between. Germline CDR1 and CDR2: MNHEY and SVGAGI. The CDR3 consists of 13 residues. The CDR3 coding sequence is TGTGCCAGCAGTTATGGGCTAGCTTACGAGCAGTACTTC. Its translation: CASSYGLAYEQYF.

This chain connects TRBV6-1 to TRBJ2-3; D may be TRBD1 (5 bases). V was trimmed by 7 bases and J by 1 base, leaving 15 bases between them. Germline loops: CDR1 MNHNS, CDR2 SASEGT. The CDR3 runs 15 residues. CDR3 coding DNA: TGTGCCAGCAACCATCTAGGGGTTGGCACAGATACGCAGTATTTT. Translation gives CASNHLGVGTDTQYF.

This chain connects TRBV5-6 to TRBJ1-2, with 9 bases that match TRBD1. V dropped 5 bases and J dropped 4; count of bases not matched to a gene: 12. Germline V gene sequence: CDR1 SGHDT, CDR2 YYEEEE. The CDR3 is 16 amino acids. The CDR3 coding sequence is TGTGCCAGCAGGTGGGGAAAACAGGGGGCGGTCTATGGCTACACCTTC. The encoded protein is CASRWGKQGAVYGYTF.

The CDR3 bases are TGTGCCAGTAGTATAGGGTCCAGGGGGCGCGACGAGCAGTACTTC. Its protein is CASSIGSRGRDEQYF. The chain uses TRBV19 and TRBJ2-5, with TRBD1 matching 8 bases. The end of the DNA fits TRBJ2-7 better, so the J call may be wrong. From germline, CDR1 is LNHDA and CDR2 SQIVND (reference sequence). The CDR3 is 15 residues long.

The J gene is TRBJ1-5, the V gene TRBV4-1, with TRBD1 matching 7 bases. Germline V gives CDR1 MGHRA, CDR2 YSYEKL. The trim removed 1 base at V and 7 bases at J, leaving 4 bases unmatched. CDR3 length: 14 residues. The CDR3 is CASSQVQGGQPQHF. The DNA for the CDR3 is TGCGCCAGCAGCCAAGTGCAGGGGGGACAGCCCCAGCATTTT.

This chain joins TRBV4-1 and TRBJ1-5; TRBD1 is a possible D gene (5 bases). CDR3 length: 15 residues. The germline V and J ends were trimmed by 3 bases and 0 bases, with 9 bases remaining between them. Per germline, CDR1 MGHRA and CDR2 YSYEKL. In DNA, the CDR3 is TGCGCCAGCAGCCAGCGTCAGGGTAGCAATCAGCCCCAGCATTTT. Amino acid sequence: CASSQRQGSNQPQHF.

The rearrangement joins TRBV14 to TRBJ2-3; no firm D call. The germline V and J ends were trimmed by 3 bases and 6 bases, with 4 bases remaining between them. Germline lookup yields CDR1 SGHDN and CDR2 FVKESK. The CDR3 sequence is 11 residues long. The chain's CDR3 is CASSHADTQYF. The DNA for the CDR3 is TGTGCCAGCAGCCATGCGGATACGCAGTATTTT.

The chain employs TRBV12-5 and TRBJ2-1; D not resolved. The V end was cut by 3 bases, the J end by 4 bases, with 22 bases between. Germline CDR1 reads LGHNT; CDR2 reads FRNRAP. The CDR3 is made up of 18 amino acids. The CDR3 loop is CASGLQIGYHTHYNEQFF. The CDR3 region has the DNA TGTGCTAGTGGTTTACAGATCGGTTATCATACTCATTACAATGAGCAGTTCTTC.

The chain combines TRBV9 with TRBJ2-1; a weak D match, TRBD1 (6 bases). V lost 4 bases to trimming and J lost 6 bases, with 17 bases between them. Germline lookup yields CDR1 SGDLS and CDR2 YYNGEE. The CDR3 is made up of 15 amino acids. CDR3: CASSPGAAMANEQFF. In nucleotides, the CDR3 is TGTGCCAGCAGCCCAGGGGCTGCAATGGCCAATGAGCAGTTCTTC.